This TCR beta chain was sequenced for a study of blood T cell repertoires in COVID-19. Study in general: Donors in the United States, Italy and Spain gave samples during acute or convalescent COVID-19. Sample material is recorded as cDNA or gDNA derived from T cells, B-cell-depleted T cells, or PBMCs.

CDR1 is SGDLS, CDR2 YYNGEE, per germline. The CDR3 has 14 residues. Methods used by the authors: Estimated nucleated cell counts came from reference gene primer amplification. Here immunoSEQ multiplex PCR was the method, and the copy in TCRdb shows in-frame clones only, minus some. The D gene and trimming were derived from the DNA, and the V and J assignments and clone size from that table. There are 150,000 to 200,000 clones in the sample; around 92% occur only once, and approximately 4.9% lies in the top ten. Patients in Seattle were enrolled during active infection, then followed longitudinally. The TCR sequence derives from a man aged 25 to 40 with COVID-19, enrolled during active disease. Material for sequencing was peripheral blood. The chain recombines TRBV9 with TRBJ2-3; weak D call: TRBD2 (5 bases). The CDR3 DNA is TGTTCTCCGGGGTGGCTAGCCGTCACAGATACGCAGTATTTT. Translated: CSPGWLAVTDTQYF.